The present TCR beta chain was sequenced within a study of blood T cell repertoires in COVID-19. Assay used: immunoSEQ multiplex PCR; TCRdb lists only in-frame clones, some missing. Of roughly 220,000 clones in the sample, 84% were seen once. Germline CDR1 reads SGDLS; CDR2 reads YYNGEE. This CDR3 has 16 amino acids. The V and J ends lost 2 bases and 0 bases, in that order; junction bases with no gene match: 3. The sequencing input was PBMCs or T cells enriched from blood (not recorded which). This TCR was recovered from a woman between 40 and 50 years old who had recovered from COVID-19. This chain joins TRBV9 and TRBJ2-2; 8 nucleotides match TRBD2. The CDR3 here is CASSVSSGPNTGELFF. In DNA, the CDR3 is TGTGCCAGCAGCGTTTCTAGCGGGCCGAACACCGGGGAGCTGTTTTTT. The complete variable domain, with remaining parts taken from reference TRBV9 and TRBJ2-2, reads DSGVTQTPKHLITATGQRVTLRCSPRSGDLSVYWYQQSLDQGLQFLIQYYNGEERAKGNILERFSAQQFPDLHSELNLSSLELGDSALYFCASSVSSGPNTGELFFGEGSRLTVL.